This T cell receptor (beta chain) was observed in a study of blood T cell repertoires in COVID-19. The wider study: There were acute and convalescent COVID-19 samples, and they came from the United States, Italy and Spain. The cDNA or gDNA used as material had been derived from T cells, B-cell-depleted T cells, or PBMCs.

Authors' data handling: Researchers report that nucleated cell counts were estimated from reference gene primer amplification. Sequencing used immunoSEQ multiplex PCR; TCRdb keeps in-frame clones, though not all of them. D and trimming were read from the DNA, whereas the V and J calls and clone size are those reported in that table. In the table there are about 280,000 clones, approximately 85% of which are singletons. Trimming shortened V by 2 bases and J by 4 bases, and 9 bases separated the two germline ends. The germline CDR1 and CDR2 sequences are SGHTA and FQGTGA. The CDR3 sequence is 13 residues long.

This chain connects TRBV7-3 to TRBJ2-7; TRBD2 is a possible D gene (5 bases). The source material was peripheral blood. The receptor was isolated from a middle-aged man with active or convalescent COVID-19. Here the CDR3 DNA reads TGTGCCAGCAGCTTATTAGGAGGTTACGAGCAGTACTTC. Translating gives CASSLLGGYEQYF.